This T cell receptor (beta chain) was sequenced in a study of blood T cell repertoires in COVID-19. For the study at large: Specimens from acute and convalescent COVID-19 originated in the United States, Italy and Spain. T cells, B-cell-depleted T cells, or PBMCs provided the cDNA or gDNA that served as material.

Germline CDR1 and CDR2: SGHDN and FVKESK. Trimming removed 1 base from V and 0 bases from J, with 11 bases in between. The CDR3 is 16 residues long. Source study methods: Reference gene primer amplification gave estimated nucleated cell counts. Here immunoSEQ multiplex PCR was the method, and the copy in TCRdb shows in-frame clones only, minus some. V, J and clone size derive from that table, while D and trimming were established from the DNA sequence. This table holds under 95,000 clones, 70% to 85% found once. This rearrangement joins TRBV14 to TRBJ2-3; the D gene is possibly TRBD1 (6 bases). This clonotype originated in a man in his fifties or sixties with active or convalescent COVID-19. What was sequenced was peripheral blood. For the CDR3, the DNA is TGTGCCAGCAGCCAAGCCAGGGGTACTAGCACAGATACGCAGTATTTT. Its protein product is CASSQARGTSTDTQYF.